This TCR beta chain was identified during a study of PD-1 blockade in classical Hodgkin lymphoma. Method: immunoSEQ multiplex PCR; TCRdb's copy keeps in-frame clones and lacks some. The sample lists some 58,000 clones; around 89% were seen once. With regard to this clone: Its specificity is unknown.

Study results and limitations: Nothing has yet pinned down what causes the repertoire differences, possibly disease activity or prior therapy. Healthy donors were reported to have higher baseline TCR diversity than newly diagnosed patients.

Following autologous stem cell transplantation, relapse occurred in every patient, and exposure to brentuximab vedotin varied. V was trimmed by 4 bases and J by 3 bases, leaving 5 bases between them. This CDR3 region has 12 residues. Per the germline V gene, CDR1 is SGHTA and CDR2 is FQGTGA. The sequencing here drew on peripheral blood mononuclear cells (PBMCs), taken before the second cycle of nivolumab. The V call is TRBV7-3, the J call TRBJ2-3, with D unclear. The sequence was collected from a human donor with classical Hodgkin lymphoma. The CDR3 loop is CASSSGTDTQYF. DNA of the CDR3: TGTGCCAGCAGCTCTGGAACAGATACGCAGTATTTT.